This T cell receptor (beta chain) is drawn from a study of T-cell memory formation after mild COVID-19. TCRdb recomputed calls from the 5' RACE reads with MiXCR, one row per CDR3 protein. Here the sample spans around 140,000 distinct CDR3 sequences, roughly 21% being singletons. This clonotype has more than one count but fewer than ten. The CDR3 is 15 amino acids. V was clipped by 5 bases and J by 4 bases, with 17 bases between them. The V gene's germline CDR1 is SGHTA and CDR2 FQGNSA. The chain combines TRBV7-2 with TRBJ1-1; the D is unclear. Sequencing was carried out using PBMCs or a T cell subset sorted from them (not recorded which). This TCR came from an adult woman who had mild COVID-19 (a few samples of this study predate the infection). Cell type and time point are not known. This chain's CDR3 is CASSPYEWAVTEAFF. CDR3 nucleotides: TGTGCCAGCAGCCCCTATGAGTGGGCAGTCACTGAAGCTTTCTTT.